The entry that follows covers one TCR beta chain sequence. The antigen this receptor binds is unknown. No clone much larger than this one lies a single base away; base qualities are absent. The cohort was made up of hundreds of healthy bone marrow donors. At the time of sampling, every cohort member was nominally healthy, though immune exposures that went unrecorded were likely present. The donor was CMV seropositive and belonged to the group of 250 to 350 seropositive cohort members. Each donor provided a peripheral blood sample, and peripheral blood mononuclear cells were used for TCR beta sequencing. The Qiagen DNeasy Blood Extraction Kit was used to extract genomic DNA from the blood cell samples. Libraries were built with the immunoSEQ multiplex PCR assay. The multiplex PCR relied on a mix of 60 forward primers for TCR Vbeta segments and 13 reverse primers for TCR Jbeta segments. The CDR3 region of rearranged TCR beta genes was amplified from genomic DNA with a multiplex PCR assay. The Illumina HiSeq System was used to sequence the amplified TCR beta libraries as 87-base-pair reads. The original pipeline was this. A later analysis counted tens of millions of unique TCR beta chains across the 600 to 850 repertoires, and roughly 10 million of these chains were shared by at least two donors. To remove PCR and sequencing errors, raw reads were error-corrected and collapsed into unique sequences using a nearest-neighbor algorithm that merged closely related sequences. V, D and J gene segments were assigned by aligning CDR3 sequences to IMGT reference sequences. Each retained sequence needed at least a six-nucleotide match to both a V gene segment and a J gene segment. Rearrangements were called productive when the CDR3 lacked stop codons and stayed in frame with V and J; all others were non-productive. CDR3 was defined according to IMGT convention as the region running from the second conserved V-encoded cysteine to the conserved J-encoded phenylalanine. The earlier analysis of 587 of the donors excluded sequences that lacked an unambiguous match to a single V gene segment. An earlier analysis of 500 to 600 of the donors classified V segments as functional when productive rearrangements were above 56.7% and as segregating when the standard deviation between donors was above 5%. A statistical classification framework was developed to diagnose cytomegalovirus status using the catalog of TCR beta chain sequences. In a later analysis, V and J genes were assigned by comparing TCR nucleotide sequences against IMGT/GENE-DB human TR gene sequences. Using the TCRdist pipeline, a later analysis assigned CDR3 sequences along with most-parsimonious VDJ recombination scenarios. In a later analysis, each TCR beta chain was defined by its CDR3 amino acid sequence together with its V-gene family, and reads lacking a unique V-gene family were excluded. As a way to deal with suspected cross-contamination and a sequencing artifact, a later analysis dropped hundreds of nucleotide sequences that were highly shared and had low generation probability. For each public chain, a later analysis derived a clonal expansion index from normalized ranks of inferred template counts within each repertoire. In a later analysis, generation probabilities were computed using a VDJ recombination model fitted to out-of-frame rearrangements, and the results were checked against IGoR. Hypergeometric tests were used in a later analysis to score TCR-TCR, TCR-HLA and TCR-CMV co-occurrence, with a repertoire-size bias correction applied to the TCR pairs. To estimate false discovery rates, a later analysis permuted the HLA or CMV assignments 20 times. A later analysis grouped co-occurring TCRs with DBSCAN, adding TCRdist sequence similarity when clustering within HLA-allele-positive subsets. For co-occurrence clustering, repertoires with fewer than 30,000 or more than 120,000 public chains were excluded, along with about five repertoires with anomalous nucleotide sharing. TCRdb carries this immuneACCESS record with in-frame sequences only. Its versions omit some clonotypes, under half of them owing to an unresolved V gene in the studies checked, with the rest unexplained. V and J calls and clone size are copied from that table; D and trimming were computed from the DNA. The sample data list 200,000 to 300,000 clones, and around four fifths of these were observed just once. Of the sample, roughly 2% is held by the ten largest clones.

The sample comes from a study of cytomegalovirus exposure and HLA in healthy donors (dated by TCRdb to the late 2010s). As for the study more broadly: An earlier analysis of some 500 of the donors reported roughly 270 Gb of sequence data and some 120 million unique TCR beta sequences from roughly 200 million T cells. In addition to the first cohort of hundreds of subjects, a separate validation cohort of 130 or so different subjects was used. On average, 235,054 unique TCR beta nucleotide sequences were sequenced per donor among 398 genotyped donors of the cohort, with 15% to 20% of those sequences being non-productive. In the later analysis, no new phenotypic data were used to find candidate immune exposures; instead, reliance was placed on TCR beta sequences and their occurrence across donors. To decide whether each TCR beta V gene segment behaved as functional or pseudogenic, an earlier analysis of approximately 590 of the donors relied on high-throughput TCR beta sequencing. Five DR-DQ haplotypes were handled as single units for association and clustering, since linkage in the cohort was strong. Using immunosequencing, the study profiled T cell repertoires from about 650 subjects and related those repertoires to cytomegalovirus serostatus. A later analysis re-analyzed previously published TCR beta repertoires from 666 donors and added high-resolution HLA genotyping to study TCR occurrence patterns. Roughly 300 gigabases of sequencing data and 80 million or so unique TCR sequences were included in an early release covering over 600 HLA-typed donors. Genome-wide SNP genotypes for about 65% of the roughly 670 donors were used in a later genetic analysis, which treated that subset as a discovery cohort. HLA typing included class I and class II loci at four-digit resolution. To predict cytomegalovirus infection status, the study combined high-throughput TCR immunosequencing, statistical association of individual TCRs with disease status, and machine learning. Typing coverage differed by locus: A, B, C, DRB1 and DQB1 were typed in roughly 629-640 donors, DQA1 in 500 to 550, DPA1 in nearly 610, and DPB1 in roughly 450. Among the roughly 400 genotyped donors, about 83% belonged to the genetic ancestry cluster associated with self-reported Caucasian donors. Donor age, sex, ethnicity and CMV serostatus were collected together with the repertoire data. The study was designed to test whether signatures of past pathogen exposure could be identified by cataloging public T cell receptors. All discovery cohort repertoires had been generated on a single sequencing platform.

General conclusions and limits of the study: Sequencing depth was assumed to be roughly uniform across donors in the presence/absence analyses, though that assumption may not hold. According to a later analysis, most CMV-associated TCR beta chains appeared to be HLA-restricted, and the HLA associations seemed to be driven largely by CMV exposure. In an earlier analysis of 450 to 750 of the donors, most TCR beta V segments appeared in productive rearrangements about 90% or about 30% of the time, broadly matching IMGT annotations. In a later analysis, the rate of TCR association differed among HLA loci, with DRB1 alleles having the most associated TCRs and HLA-C alleles having the fewest. Several of the top co-occurrence clusters appeared to be linked to parvovirus B19, influenza, CMV and Epstein-Barr virus, according to a later analysis. When HLA alleles, especially DR and DQ, strongly co-occurred, attributing TCR associations to individual alleles was difficult. The study listed approximately 150 TCR beta chains as associated with cytomegalovirus. A group of highly shared sequence variants was considered likely to be a technical artifact of the sequencing pipeline. In a later analysis, HLA-associated TCR beta chains showed more clonal expansion and lower generation probabilities than non-associated chains that were equally common. The earlier analysis of some 560 of the donors excluded approximately 17 rarely observed V segments, including chromosome 9 orphons, because counts were too low. Only TCR beta chains were sequenced in this cohort, and the absence of alpha or paired-chain data limited detectable features. Specific HLA alleles were associated with roughly 16,000 TCR beta sequences at a false discovery rate of 0.05 in a later analysis. The classifier was reported to diagnose cytomegalovirus status with high specificity and sensitivity in both the original and validation cohorts. The authors suggested that the approach could potentially be extended to other disease states and immunological phenotypes. A few of the identified cytomegalovirus-associated TCR beta chains were confirmed in vitro to be specific for cytomegalovirus antigens. A further reported finding was that TCR beta sequences accurately predicted the HLA-A and HLA-B alleles for most subjects in the first cohort. Because HLA typing was missing for some donors at each locus, association tests included only the typed subset. CMV serostatus was the only immune exposure information available for the cohort. An association between a missense DCLRE1C variant and V-gene and J-gene trimming of TCR beta chains was found in a later genetic analysis and replicated in an independent cohort. Correlated functional status among segregating V segments might be attributable to linkage disequilibrium, but an unknown experimental factor could not be ruled out. According to a later genetic analysis, donors in an Asian-associated ancestry cluster had fewer N-insertions in productive TCRs than the roughly 700-donor mean. Most TCR sequences were observed very rarely across donors, whereas some public TCRs were present in many individuals.

This clonotype was sampled from a middle-aged woman in good health and CMV-seropositive. Sequencing was carried out using PBMCs.

The CDR3 corresponds to CASRPWTGKDEQFF. The nucleotides are TGTGCCAGCAGGCCCTGGACTGGTAAGGATGAGCAGTTCTTC. The chain joins TRBV27 to TRBJ2-1; TRBD2 is a weak D gene call, 5 bases matching. V and J lose 6 bases and 8 bases, and a span of 17 bases separates them. The CDR3 spans 14 residues, from the cysteine through the phenylalanine. Only CDR3 DNA remains: 42 bases, in frame from the first base. CDR1 and CDR2 (MNHEY, SMNVEV) derive from the germline V gene (reference sequence).